This TCR beta chain comes out of a study of shared clonotypes between healthy human individuals. As for this clone: Its antigen remains unknown. Germline and junction disagree at one end, which may indicate a read error.

Among the donors, all were Caucasian adults who lived in Nashville, Tennessee. Study-wide findings and caveats: Sampling used blood alone; tissue repertoires probably differ. Few donors restricted represented genetic and exposure-history diversity.

Sequenced by immunoSEQ multiplex PCR; TCRdb stores in-frame clones only, minus some. The sample includes about 510,000 clones, roughly 95% of them seen just once. Germline V CDR1 and CDR2: MNHNS, SASEGT. The CDR3 totals 14 residues. The chain uses TRBV6-1 and TRBJ2-7; D possibly corresponds to TRBD2 (6 bases). The sequence came from a woman in her 30s in good health. The sequencing input was naive CD4+ T cells sorted from blood. Subset of the sample: CD45RA+ positively selected. CDR3 sequence reads: CVSSPGLASYEQYF. For the CDR3, the DNA is TGTGTCAGCAGCCCGGGACTCGCATCCTACGAGCAGTACTTC.